Presented here are 11 T cell receptor beta chains from one specimen sequenced in a study of regulatory T cells in long-lasting Graves disease. The sample's time point: persistent/refractory GD, antithyroid drugs over 5 years with positive TRAb. PBMC RNA was the source of the TCR library. Relying on iRepertoire HTBI primers and Arm-PCR of CDR3 regions, the team built TCR beta libraries. Using its own MiXCR run on the multiplex PCR reads, TCRdb lists one record per CDR3 protein. The sample has roughly 400,000 distinct CDR3 sequences; roughly 20% are singletons. Sample: peripheral blood mononuclear cells (PBMCs), taken when the disease was refractory, from a patient treated with antithyroid drugs. The receptors were sampled from a female donor with Graves disease.

Only a few counts were recorded for this clonotype. This sequence joins TRBV9 and TRBJ2-7, with D hard to call. The CDR3 length is 14 residues. Trimming removed 2 bases from V and 1 base from J, with 10 bases in between. Germline assignment: CDR1 SGDLS and CDR2 YYNGEE. The CDR3 loop reads CASSVESVSYEQYF. The CDR3 coding sequence is TGTGCCAGCAGCGTCGAGAGCGTGTCCTACGAGCAGTACTTC. Complete variable domain (other parts from reference TRBV9 and TRBJ2-7): DSGVTQTPKHLITATGQRVTLRCSPRSGDLSVYWYQQSLDQGLQFLIQYYNGEERAKGNILERFSAQQFPDLHSELNLSSLELGDSALYFCASSVESVSYEQYFGPGTRLTVT.

This clonotype was counted at least ten times. This chain connects TRBV7-2 to TRBJ2-7; 9 bases agree with TRBD1. The length of the CDR3 is 17 residues. The germline gives CDR1 SGHTA, CDR2 FQGNSA. Trimming cost V 5 bases and J 1 base; bases outside gene matches: 12. The CDR3 region has the DNA TGTGCCAGCAGCCGCCAAACCGGGACAGGGACTTCCTACGAGCAGTACTTC. Translating it yields CASSRQTGTGTSYEQYF.

This clonotype has only a few counts. The V and J genes are TRBV12-3 or TRBV12-4 and TRBJ1-5; D not certain. Trimming cost V 6 bases and J 0 bases, with 15 bases left between them. CDR3 length: 16 amino acids. The CDR3 DNA is TGTGCCAGCAGCCCCGGACGGATACTTAGCAATCAGCCCCAGCATTTT. Translated: CASSPGRILSNQPQHF.

The chain combines TRBV5-5 with TRBJ1-5; D unclear. Germline-derived CDR1 and CDR2 are SGHKS and YYEKEE (reference sequence). Trimming pared 4 bases from V and 3 bases from J, leaving 17 bases between. This CDR3 comprises 16 residues. CDR3 bases: TGTGCCAGCAGCCTTTGGGCAGAATGGGACAATCAGCCCCAGCATTTT. Translating it yields CASSLWAEWDNQPQHF.

As to this clonotype: A single base is all that separates this from a far larger clone, so a read error is likely. The chain joins TRBV11-1 to TRBJ2-5, with TRBD1 matching 9 bases. The CDR3 covers 15 residues. Germline CDR1 reads SGHAT; CDR2 reads FQDESV (reference sequence). CDR3 nucleotides: TGTGCCAACAGCTTAGGGGACAGGGCACAAGAGACCCAGTACTTC. Translated, it gives CANSLGDRAQETQYF.

A word on this clonotype: This may be a read error, as it is one base from a much larger clone. The chain links TRBV12-3 or TRBV12-4 to TRBJ1-5; D is ambiguous. CDR3 length: 14 amino acids. This CDR3 is CTSSSQDSNQPQHF. In DNA form, the CDR3 reads TGTACCAGCAGTTCTCAGGATAGCAATCAGCCCCAGCATTTT.

This clonotype was picked up a small number of times. This rearrangement joins TRBV18 to TRBJ2-5, with 10 bases lining up with TRBD2. Per germline, CDR1 KGHSH and CDR2 LQKENI. J was trimmed by 5 bases and V by 5 bases; bases with no gene match: 17. The CDR3 covers 18 residues. CDR3 in amino acids: CASSAFLSGRAFMETQYF. In DNA, the CDR3 is TGTGCCAGCTCAGCGTTTCTCAGCGGGAGGGCCTTTATGGAGACCCAGTACTTC.

The sample holds a few counts of this clonotype. The chain is built from TRBV7-4 and TRBJ2-7; weak D call: TRBD2 (5 bases). Germline values: CDR1 SGHVT, CDR2 SQSDAQ. The CDR3 has 14 residues. V was cut by 1 base and J by 3 bases, with 10 bases left in between. In nucleotides, the CDR3 is TGTGCCAGCAGCTTAGGGGCAGCGGACTACGAGCAGTACTTC. Amino acids: CASSLGAADYEQYF.

This clonotype has a count of ten or more. The rearrangement joins TRBV2 to TRBJ1-1, with D unclear. CDR3 length equals 15 residues. Germline V gene sequence: CDR1 SNHLY, CDR2 FYNNEI. V was pared by 4 bases and J by 7 bases, with 19 bases between. CDR3 nucleotide sequence: TGTGCCAGCAGTGGTGAGCCTCCAAAAAGTGGTGAAGCTTTCTTT. Translation gives CASSGEPPKSGEAFF.

This clonotype showed up many times. This chain connects TRBV12-3 or TRBV12-4 to TRBJ1-1; D perhaps matches TRBD1 (6 bases). The CDR3 contains 15 residues. Trimming cost V 6 bases and J 1 base, with 15 bases left between them. DNA of the CDR3: TGTGCCAGCAGGGCACCGGGACACCGGAACACTGAAGCTTTCTTT. Its protein is CASRAPGHRNTEAFF.

V gene TRBV9 combines with J gene TRBJ2-2; 10 bases are shared with TRBD1. Germline-derived CDR1 and CDR2 are SGDLS and YYNGEE. The CDR3 is 15 residues long. The V segment lost 4 bases and the J segment 5 bases; nucleotides outside the gene matches: 5. Here the CDR3 DNA reads TGTGCCAGCAGCCCGGGACAGGGGAGGACCGGGGAGCTGTTTTTT. Encoded protein: CASSPGQGRTGELFF.